The clone carrying this T cell receptor beta chain was counted ten times or more. Antigen specificity is unknown. The library protocol tagged individual cDNA molecules with unique molecular identifiers. TCRdb re-analysed the 5' RACE reads in MiXCR, keeping a single row per CDR3 protein. The sample lists 60,000 or so distinct CDR3 sequences; over 9.5% were seen once. The CDR3 has 16 residues. Trimming took 7 bases from V and 0 from J, leaving 16 bases between them. This sample is part of a study of early T cells in non-severe SARS-CoV-2 infection. Across the whole study: Investigators sequenced bulk RNA drawn from unsorted whole blood, and chains remained unpaired. Findings and caveats of the study: Matching results from VDJdb favored anti-spike CD8 responses, leaving private and CD4 specificities undetected.

The gene calls are TRBV12-3 or TRBV12-4 and TRBJ2-4; D is uncertain. The sequencing used whole blood, collected at baseline. The TCR originated in an adult who was a healthcare worker with PCR-confirmed SARS-CoV-2 infection or an uninfected control (not recorded which). The CDR3 DNA reads as TGTGCCAGCACCTACTCCGACGGCCTAGCCAAAAACATTCAGTACTTC. Its translation: CASTYSDGLAKNIQYF.